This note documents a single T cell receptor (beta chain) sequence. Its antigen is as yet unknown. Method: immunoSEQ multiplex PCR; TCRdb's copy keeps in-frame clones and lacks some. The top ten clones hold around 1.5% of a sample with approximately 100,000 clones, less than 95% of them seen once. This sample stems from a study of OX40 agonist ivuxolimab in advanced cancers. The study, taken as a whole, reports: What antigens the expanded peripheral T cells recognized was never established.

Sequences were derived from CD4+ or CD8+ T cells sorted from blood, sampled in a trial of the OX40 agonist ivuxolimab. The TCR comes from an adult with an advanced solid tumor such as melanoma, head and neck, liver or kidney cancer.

The CDR3 region is CASSRELLVTGELFF. CDR3 DNA sequence: TGTGCCAGCAGCCGGGAGCTTCTTGTCACCGGGGAGCTGTTTTTT. The chain joins TRBV7-2 to TRBJ2-2; TRBD2 might be the D (6 bases). CDR1 SGHTA and CDR2 FQGNSA come from the germline V gene. Trimming stripped 5 bases from V and 4 bases from J, with 14 bases between. CDR3 length equals 15 residues. The variable domain in full, with the rest retrieved from reference TRBV7-2 and TRBJ2-2, is GAGVSQSPSNKVTEKGKDVELRCDPISGHTALYWYRQSLGQGLEFLIYFQGNSAPDKSGLPSDRFSAERTGGSVSTLTIQRTQQEDSAVYLCASSRELLVTGELFFGEGSRLTVL.